Listed here are 11 T cell receptor beta chains from one sample, sequenced in a study of blood T cell repertoires in COVID-19. TCRdb's table, derived via immunoSEQ multiplex PCR, lists solely in-frame clones and lacks some. The sample includes 200,000 to 300,000 clones, roughly 86% of them seen just once. The source material was peripheral blood. These receptors all stem from a woman aged 25 to 39 who had recovered from COVID-19.

This sequence joins TRBV10-2 and TRBJ2-2, with 7 bases matching TRBD2. This CDR3 region has 16 residues. The junction had 6 bases not matched to a gene; V was cut back by 0 bases and J by 5 bases. Germline CDR1 and CDR2: WSHSY and SAAADI. CDR3 amino acids: CASSESAGLVTGELFF. In DNA, the CDR3 is TGCGCCAGCAGTGAGTCGGCAGGACTAGTTACCGGGGAGCTGTTTTTT.

This clone is a singleton in its sample. The DNA of the CDR3 is TGTGCCAGCTCACCCTACGATCGGGGACTAACGGATGAGCAGTTCTTC. It translates to CASSPYDRGLTDEQFF. The chain couples TRBV18 to TRBJ2-1; TRBD2 aligns across 7 bases. Germline CDR1 and CDR2: KGHSH and LQKENI. The CDR3 is made up of 16 amino acids. The V gene end was trimmed by 3 bases and the J gene end by 8 bases; junction bases not matched to a gene: 13.

The chain combines TRBV7-2 with TRBJ2-7; D perhaps matches TRBD1 (6 bases). The CDR3 is made up of 15 amino acids. V gave up 0 bases and J gave up 3 bases, with 12 bases separating them. The germline CDR1 and CDR2 sequences are SGHTA and FQGNSA. CDR3 sequence: CASSLAGGEVYEQYF. The CDR3 coding sequence is TGTGCCAGCAGCTTAGCAGGGGGTGAGGTCTACGAGCAGTACTTC.

This chain links TRBV11-2 with TRBJ2-5; 10 nucleotides match TRBD2. The length of the CDR3 is 16 residues. Germline values: CDR1 SGHAT, CDR2 FQNNGV. Unmatched junction bases numbered 11, after V lost 5 bases and J lost 5 bases. The CDR3 DNA reads TGTGCCAGCAGCCGGGGCAGCGGGGGGGCACTCGAGACCCAGTACTTC. Translating gives CASSRGSGGALETQYF.

The genes are TRBV10-2 and TRBJ2-5; 8 bases align to TRBD2. The CDR3 sequence is 16 residues long. CDR1 WSHSY and CDR2 SAAADI come from the germline V gene. Trimming cost V 6 bases and J 2 bases; bases outside gene matches: 11. The CDR3 spells CASRNLGGGVQETQYF. CDR3 coding DNA: TGCGCCAGCAGGAACCTCGGGGGGGGAGTGCAAGAGACCCAGTACTTC.

This clone was seen a few times. The chain is built from TRBV27 and TRBJ1-5; D uncertain. V lost 6 bases and J lost 2, with 8 bases in between. Germline V lookup: CDR1 MNHEY, CDR2 SMNVEV (reference sequence). This CDR3 spans 13 amino acids. The CDR3 here is CASSPSGNQPQHF. The CDR3, as DNA: TGTGCCAGCAGCCCGAGCGGCAATCAGCCCCAGCATTTT.

This sequence joins TRBV9 and TRBJ2-5, with 12 bases lining up with TRBD2. CDR3 length: 15 amino acids. Germline assignment: CDR1 SGDLS and CDR2 YYNGEE. J gave up 5 bases and V 3 bases, and 5 bases lay outside the gene matches. The DNA for the CDR3 is TGTGCCAGCAGCGCCCTAGCGGGGGGGCCGGAGACCCAGTACTTC. Its translation: CASSALAGGPETQYF.

This chain connects TRBV25-1 to TRBJ2-7; tentative D call: TRBD1 (6 bases). Germline CDR1 is MGHDK and CDR2 is SYGVNS. Trimming removed 2 bases at V and 3 bases at J, with 14 bases between. The CDR3 covers 15 residues. This chain's CDR3 is CASSELTDRHYEQYF. The DNA of the CDR3 is TGTGCCAGCAGTGAACTTACCGACAGGCACTACGAGCAGTACTTC.

The chain employs TRBV5-4 and TRBJ2-3, with 10 nucleotides matching TRBD1. The germline CDR1 and CDR2 sequences are SGHNT and YYREEE (reference sequence). This CDR3 comprises 15 residues. Trimming cost V 4 bases and J 3 bases; bases outside gene matches: 5. In nucleotides, the CDR3 is TGTGCCAGCAGCCGTGACAGGGGGCTGACAGATACGCAGTATTTT. Amino acids: CASSRDRGLTDTQYF. Full variable domain (remainder filled in from reference TRBV5-4 and TRBJ2-3): ETGVTQSPTHLIKTRGQQVTLRCSSQSGHNTVSWYQQALGQGPQFIFQYYREEENGRGNFPPRFSGLQFPNYSSELNVNALELDDSALYLCASSRDRGLTDTQYFGPGTRLTVL.

This chain links TRBV7-3 with TRBJ2-5; maybe TRBD2 (7 bases). V lost 0 bases and J lost 4, with 12 bases in between. The CDR3 totals 15 residues. Germline V gene sequence: CDR1 SGHTA, CDR2 FQGTGA. CDR3 nucleotide sequence: TGTGCCAGCAGCTTAACGGGGGGGCTTTTAGAGACCCAGTACTTC. It translates to CASSLTGGLLETQYF. The full variable domain, with the rest looked up from reference TRBV7-3 and TRBJ2-5, is GAGVSQTPSNKVTEKGKYVELRCDPISGHTALYWYRQSLGQGPEFLIYFQGTGAADDSGLPNDRFFAVRPEGSVSTLKIQRTERGDSAVYLCASSLTGGLLETQYFGPGTRLLVL.

The chain employs TRBV27 and TRBJ2-6; D uncertain. The CDR3 consists of 14 residues. The V end was cut by 7 bases, the J end by 0 bases, with 7 bases between. Germline V gene sequence: CDR1 MNHEY, CDR2 SMNVEV (reference sequence). DNA for the CDR3: TGTGCCAGCAATAACAACTCTGGGGCCAACGTCCTGACTTTC. This translates into CASNNNSGANVLTF.